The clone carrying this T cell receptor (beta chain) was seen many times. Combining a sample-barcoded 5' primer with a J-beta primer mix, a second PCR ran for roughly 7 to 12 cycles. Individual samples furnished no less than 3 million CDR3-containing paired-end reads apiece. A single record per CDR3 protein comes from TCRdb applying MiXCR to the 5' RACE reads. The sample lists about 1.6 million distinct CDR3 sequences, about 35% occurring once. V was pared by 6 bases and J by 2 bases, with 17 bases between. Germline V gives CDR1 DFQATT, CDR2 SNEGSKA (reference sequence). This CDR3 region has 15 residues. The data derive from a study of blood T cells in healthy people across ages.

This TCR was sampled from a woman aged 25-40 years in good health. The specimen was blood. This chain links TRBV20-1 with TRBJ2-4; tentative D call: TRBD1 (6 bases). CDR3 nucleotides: TGCAGTGCAACACATGGACAGAATTCCAAAAACATTCAGTACTTC. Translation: CSATHGQNSKNIQYF.